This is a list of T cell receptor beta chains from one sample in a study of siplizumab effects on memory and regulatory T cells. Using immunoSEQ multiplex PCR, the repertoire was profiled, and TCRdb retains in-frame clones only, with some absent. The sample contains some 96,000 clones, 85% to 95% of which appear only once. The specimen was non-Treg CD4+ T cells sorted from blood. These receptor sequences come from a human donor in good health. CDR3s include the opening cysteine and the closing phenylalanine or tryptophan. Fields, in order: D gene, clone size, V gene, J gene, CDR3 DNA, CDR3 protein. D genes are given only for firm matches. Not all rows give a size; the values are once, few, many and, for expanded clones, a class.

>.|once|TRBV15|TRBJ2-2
TGTGCCACCAGCAGAGTGGGTAAAAAGTCCCCCGGGGAGCTGTTTTTT
CATSRVGKKSPGELFF
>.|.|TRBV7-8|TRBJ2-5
TGTGCCAGCAGCTTCGGGGGACGAGAGACCCAGTACTTC
CASSFGGRETQYF
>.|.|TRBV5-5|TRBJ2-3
TGTGCCAGCAGCTTGGCCTTGGAGTCAGATACGCAGTATTTT
CASSLALESDTQYF
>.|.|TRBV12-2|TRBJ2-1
TGTGCAAGTCGCCTTAAGGCTGGGACTAGCGGGAGGGGTTGGAATGAGCAGTTCTTC
CASRLKAGTSGRGWNEQFF
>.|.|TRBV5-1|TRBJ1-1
TGCGCCAGCAGCGGAGGGGGGGCGAACACTGAAGCTTTCTTT
CASSGGGANTEAFF
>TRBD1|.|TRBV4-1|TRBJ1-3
TGCGCCAGCAGCCAAGTTTCGACAGGGGTTGCGAACACCATATATTTT
CASSQVSTGVANTIYF
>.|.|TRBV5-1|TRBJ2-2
TGCGCCAGCAGCTTACGTTCCGGGGAGCTGTTTTTT
CASSLRSGELFF
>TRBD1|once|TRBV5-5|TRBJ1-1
TGTGCCAGCAGCTTGTGGGACAGTGTTGCTGAAGCTTTCTTT
CASSLWDSVAEAFF
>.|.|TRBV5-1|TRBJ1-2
TGCGCCAGCAGCTTGGACATTGTCCAGTCTTCGGCAGTCTATGGCTACACCTTC
CASSLDIVQSSAVYGYTF
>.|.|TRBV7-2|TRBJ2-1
TGTGCCAGCAGCTTACTTTTCGGGAGACGGTCCTACAATGAGCAGTTCTTC
CASSLLFGRRSYNEQFF
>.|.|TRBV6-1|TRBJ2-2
TGTGCCAGCAGTGAAGTTTTAACCGGGGAGCTGTTTTTT
CASSEVLTGELFF
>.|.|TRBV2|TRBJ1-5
TGTGCCAGCAGTGCTACAGGGAGACAGCCCCAGCATTTT
CASSATGRQPQHF
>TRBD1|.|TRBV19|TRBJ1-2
TGTGCCAGTAGTTTAGTCCCGGGACAGGGGGGATATGGCTACACCTTC
CASSLVPGQGGYGYTF
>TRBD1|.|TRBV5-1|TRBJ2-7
TGCGCCAGTGGACCGGGACAGGGGGCCCACGAGCAGTACTTC
CASGPGQGAHEQYF
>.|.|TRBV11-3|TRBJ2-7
TGTGCCAGCACCCCCTCGACCCTAGAAGGCTACGAGCAGTACTTC
CASTPSTLEGYEQYF
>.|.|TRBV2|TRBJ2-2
TGTGCCAGCAGCAAACTAAATCGGGGAACCGGGGAGCTGTTTTTT
CASSKLNRGTGELFF
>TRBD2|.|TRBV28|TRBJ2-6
TGTGCCAGCAGCCCCCCAAGCGGGAGGTTCTCTGGGGCCAACGTCCTGACTTTC
CASSPPSGRFSGANVLTF
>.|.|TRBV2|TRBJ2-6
TGTGCCAGCAGTGAAGGTCTGAAGGCTGGGGCCAACGTCCTGACTTTC
CASSEGLKAGANVLTF
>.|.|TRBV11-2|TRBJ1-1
TGTGCCAGCGGACGGAACAGGGACACTGAAGCTTTCTTT
CASGRNRDTEAFF
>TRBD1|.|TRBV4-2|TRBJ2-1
TGTGCCAGCAGCCCCGCAGCAGGACAGGTGAGGTTCGATGAGCAGTTCTTC
CASSPAAGQVRFDEQFF
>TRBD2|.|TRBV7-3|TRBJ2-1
TGTGCCAGCAGCTTAGCTAGCGGGAGGGCTGAGCAGTTCTTC
CASSLASGRAEQFF
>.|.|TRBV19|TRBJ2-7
TGTGCCAGTACCCCTACCCCAGCTTCCTACGAGCAGTACTTC
CASTPTPASYEQYF
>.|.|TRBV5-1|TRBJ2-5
TGCGCCAGCAGCTTGCCTTACAGCCAAGAGACCCAGTACTTC
CASSLPYSQETQYF
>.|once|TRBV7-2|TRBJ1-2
TGTGCCAGCAGCTTAGAGTGGGTATATGGCTACACCTTC
CASSLEWVYGYTF
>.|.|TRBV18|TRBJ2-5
TGTGCCAGCTCACCTCGTGAGGAGACCCAGTACTTC
CASSPREETQYF
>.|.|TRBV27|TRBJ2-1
TGTGCCAGCAGTTTTAAGGGATCCCCCTACAATGAGCAGTTCTTC
CASSFKGSPYNEQFF
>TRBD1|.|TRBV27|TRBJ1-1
TGTGCCAGCAGTTTGGGACAGGGGGACACTGAAGCTTTCTTT
CASSLGQGDTEAFF
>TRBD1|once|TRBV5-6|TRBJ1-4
TGTGCCAGCAGCATGGGGACAGGGGACCCCTGGCTGGAAAAACTGTTTTTT
CASSMGTGDPWLEKLFF
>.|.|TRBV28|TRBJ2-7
TGTGCCAGCAGCATTGGGGGGGGCGCGGTGAAACAGTACTTC
CASSIGGGAVKQYF
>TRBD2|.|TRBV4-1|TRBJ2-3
TGCGCCAGCAGCCAACCTAGCGGGAGCACAGATACGCAGTATTTT
CASSQPSGSTDTQYF
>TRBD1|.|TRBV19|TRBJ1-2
TGTGCCAGTACGACGGGCAGGGGGCAATATGGCTACACCTTC
CASTTGRGQYGYTF
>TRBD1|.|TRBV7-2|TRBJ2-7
TGTGCCAGCAGCCAGGGGGCCACCCAGAGCTCCTACGAGCAGTACTTC
CASSQGATQSSYEQYF
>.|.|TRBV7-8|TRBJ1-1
TGTGCCAGCAGCTTCGGAACAAGAGGGAGGGAACACACCGGTGAAGCTTTCTTT
CASSFGTRGREHTGEAFF
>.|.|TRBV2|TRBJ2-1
TGTGCCAGCAGTGAAACCAGCGGGTTTGCACAGTTCTTC
CASSETSGFAQFF
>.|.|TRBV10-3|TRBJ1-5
TGTGCCATCAGTCCTGGCGGGCCCGAGGCAAGCAATCAGCCCCAGCATTTT
CAISPGGPEASNQPQHF
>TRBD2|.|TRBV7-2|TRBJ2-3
TGTGCCAGCAGCTTAGTTCTCTATAGCGGGAGGGCCGGCAGCGATACGCAGTATTTT
CASSLVLYSGRAGSDTQYF
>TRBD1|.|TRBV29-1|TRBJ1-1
TGCAGCGGGTCCGGGACAGGGGGGACTGAAGCTTTCTTT
CSGSGTGGTEAFF
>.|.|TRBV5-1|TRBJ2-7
TGCGCCAGCAGCTTGAGTGCCAGGTCCGAGCAGTACTTC
CASSLSARSEQYF
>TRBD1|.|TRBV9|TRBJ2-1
TGTGCCAGCAGCGTAGGACAGGGGGTCTACAATGAGCAGTTCTTC
CASSVGQGVYNEQFF
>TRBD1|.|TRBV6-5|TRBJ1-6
TGTGCCAGCAGTTACGGGACAGTAAGGGCACCCCTCCACTTT
CASSYGTVRAPLHF
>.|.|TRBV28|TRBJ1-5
TGTGCCAGCAGGACCAGGGTAGGCAATCAGCCCCAGCATTTT
CASRTRVGNQPQHF
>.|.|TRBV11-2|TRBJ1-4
TGTGCCAGCAGCTTTGGGGGGGGTGAAAAACTGTTTTTT
CASSFGGGEKLFF
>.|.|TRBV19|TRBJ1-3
TGTGCCAGTAGTATGAATTTCGGGGGGAGCTCTGGAAACACCATATATTTT
CASSMNFGGSSGNTIYF
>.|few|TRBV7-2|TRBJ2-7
TGTGCCAGCAGCTTAATACACGAGCAGTACTTC
CASSLIHEQYF
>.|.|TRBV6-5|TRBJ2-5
TGTGCCAGCAGTTACTCTGGAGGGGGCGCGGCCCAGTACTTC
CASSYSGGGAAQYF
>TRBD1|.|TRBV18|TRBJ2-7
TGTGCCAGCTCACCACAGGGACAGGGGGCCCCCTACGAGCAGTACTTC
CASSPQGQGAPYEQYF
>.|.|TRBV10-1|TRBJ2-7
TGCGCCAGCAGTGAGTCCTCCCAGGGAGACGAGCAGTACTTC
CASSESSQGDEQYF
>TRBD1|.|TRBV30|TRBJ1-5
TGTGCCAAGGGACAGGGCAATCAGCCCCAGCATTTT
CAKGQGNQPQHF
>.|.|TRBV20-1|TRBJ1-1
TGCAGTGTCATACCCGGCACTGAAGCTTTCTTT
CSVIPGTEAFF
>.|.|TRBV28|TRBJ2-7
TGTGCCAGCACCAGCGGACAGTTCTACGAGCAGTACTTC
CASTSGQFYEQYF
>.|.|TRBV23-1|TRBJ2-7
TGCGCCAGCAGTCAATGGAGACATCCCGAGCAGTACTTC
CASSQWRHPEQYF
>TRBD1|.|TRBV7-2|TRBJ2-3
TGTGCCAGCAACCGGGGACAGGGCACAGATACGCAGTATTTT
CASNRGQGTDTQYF
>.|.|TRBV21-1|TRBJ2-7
TGTGCCAGCAGCAAAGGTCCGACTAGCGGAGCTCATAAGGGCGGCTACGAGCAGTACTTC
CASSKGPTSGAHKGGYEQYF
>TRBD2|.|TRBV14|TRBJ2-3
TGTGCCAGCAGCCACCTAGCGGGAGTGGCAGATACGCAGTATTTT
CASSHLAGVADTQYF
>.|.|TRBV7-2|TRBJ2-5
TGTGCCAGCAGCTTAGACGTCGGGGATGGGGAGACCCAGTACTTC
CASSLDVGDGETQYF
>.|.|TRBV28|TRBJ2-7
TGTGCCAGCAGTTTGTCGGGAAGAGTTTACGAGCAGTACTTC
CASSLSGRVYEQYF
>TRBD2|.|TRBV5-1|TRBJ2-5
TGCGCCAGCAGCTTGGCTGGGACTAGCGGGTCTGGGGAGACCCAGTACTTC
CASSLAGTSGSGETQYF
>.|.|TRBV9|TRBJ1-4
TGTGCCAGCAGCGTAGATTGGGGAGCTAATGAAAAACTGTTTTTT
CASSVDWGANEKLFF
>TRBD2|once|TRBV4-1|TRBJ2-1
TGCGCCAGCAGCCAAGGGACTAGCAGAATTAGCTCCTACAATGAGCAGTTCTTC
CASSQGTSRISSYNEQFF